The source of this TCR beta chain is a study of blood T cell repertoires in COVID-19. On the study more broadly: The United States, Italy and Spain supplied acute and convalescent COVID-19 samples. T cells, B-cell-depleted T cells, or PBMCs supplied cDNA or gDNA.

Only in-frame clones appear in the TCRdb table, and some are missing; sequencing was by immunoSEQ multiplex PCR. The data contain fewer than 130,000 clones, under 75% of them singletons. This sequence originates from a woman aged 55-70 years with acute or convalescent COVID-19. Sequences were obtained from peripheral blood.

For the CDR3, the DNA is TGTGCCAGTAGTACCTCCCGCCTAGCTAACTATGGCTACACCTTC. This codes for CASSTSRLANYGYTF. V usage is TRBV19 and J usage is TRBJ1-2; D unclear. Germline V gene data show CDR1 as LNHDA and CDR2 as SQIVND (reference sequence). This CDR3 contains 15 residues. The V end lost 4 bases, the J end lost 0 bases, and 12 bases lay between the germline ends.